This T cell receptor beta chain was recovered during a study of cytomegalovirus exposure and HLA in healthy donors. Study-wide context: The same platform was used for the roughly 120 validation repertoires and the roughly 600 first-cohort repertoires, a later analysis reported.

Repertoires were generated with immunoSEQ multiplex PCR, while TCRdb's copy carries only in-frame clones and drops some. The sample gives 250,000 to 350,000 clones, more than 75% of which show up once; about 0.9% is in the top ten. CDR3 length: 15 residues. The V gene's germline CDR1 is KGHSH and CDR2 LQKENI. The trim removed 1 base at V and 4 bases at J, leaving 5 bases unmatched. This receptor was identified in a woman between 18 and 29 years old in good health and CMV-seronegative. The sequenced sample was PBMCs. V usage is TRBV18 and J usage is TRBJ2-7; TRBD2 matches 9 bases. Here the CDR3 reads CASSPLSSGTYEQYF. In DNA form, the CDR3 reads TGTGCCAGCTCACCACTTTCTAGCGGGACGTACGAGCAGTACTTC.